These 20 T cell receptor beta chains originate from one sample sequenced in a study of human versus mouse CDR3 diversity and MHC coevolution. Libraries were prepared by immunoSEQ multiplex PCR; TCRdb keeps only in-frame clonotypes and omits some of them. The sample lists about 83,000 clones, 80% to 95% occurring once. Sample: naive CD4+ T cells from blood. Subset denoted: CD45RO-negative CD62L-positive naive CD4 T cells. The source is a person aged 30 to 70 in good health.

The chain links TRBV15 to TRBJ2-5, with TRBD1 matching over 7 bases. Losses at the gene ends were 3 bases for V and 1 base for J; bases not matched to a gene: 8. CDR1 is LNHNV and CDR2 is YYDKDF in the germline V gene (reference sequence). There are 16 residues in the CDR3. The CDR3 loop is CATSRTITGVQETQYF. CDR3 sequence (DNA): TGTGCCACCAGCAGGACCATAACAGGGGTCCAAGAGACCCAGTACTTC.

The chain's CDR3 is CASSQTNGAREQYF. CDR3 in DNA: TGTGCCAGCTCCCAGACCAACGGAGCACGGGAGCAGTACTTC. This chain joins TRBV6-6 and TRBJ2-7; D is ambiguous. Germline CDR1 reads MNHNY; CDR2 reads SVGAGI (reference sequence). Trimming took 8 bases from V and 7 from J, leaving 21 bases between them. The CDR3 extends over 14 amino acids.

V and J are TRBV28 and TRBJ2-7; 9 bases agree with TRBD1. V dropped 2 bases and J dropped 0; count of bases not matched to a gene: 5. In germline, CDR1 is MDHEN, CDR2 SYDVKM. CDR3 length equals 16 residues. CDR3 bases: TGTGCCAGCAGTTTAGAAGGACAGGGGAGCTCCTACGAGCAGTACTTC. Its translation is CASSLEGQGSSYEQYF.

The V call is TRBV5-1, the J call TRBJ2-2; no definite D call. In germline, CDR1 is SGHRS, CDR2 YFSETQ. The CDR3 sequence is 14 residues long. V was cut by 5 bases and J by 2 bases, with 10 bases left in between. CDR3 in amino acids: CASRETGNTGELFF. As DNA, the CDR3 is TGCGCCAGCAGAGAGACTGGAAACACCGGGGAGCTGTTTTTT.

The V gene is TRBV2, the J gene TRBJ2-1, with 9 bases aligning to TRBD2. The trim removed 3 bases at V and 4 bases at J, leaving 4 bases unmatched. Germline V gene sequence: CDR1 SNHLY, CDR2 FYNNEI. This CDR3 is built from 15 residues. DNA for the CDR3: TGTGCCAGCAGTGATAGTAGCGGGAGATACAATGAGCAGTTCTTC. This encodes CASSDSSGRYNEQFF.

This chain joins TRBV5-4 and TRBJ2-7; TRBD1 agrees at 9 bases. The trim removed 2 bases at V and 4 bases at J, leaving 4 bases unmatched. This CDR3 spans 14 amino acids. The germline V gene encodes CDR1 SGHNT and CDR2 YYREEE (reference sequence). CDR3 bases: TGTGCCAGCAGCTTTGGCGGGACAGGGTACGAGCAGTACTTC. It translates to CASSFGGTGYEQYF.

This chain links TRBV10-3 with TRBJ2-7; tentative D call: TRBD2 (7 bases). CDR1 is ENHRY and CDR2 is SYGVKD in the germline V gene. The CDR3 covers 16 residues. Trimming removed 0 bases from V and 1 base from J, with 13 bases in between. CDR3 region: CAISESGAGESYEQYF. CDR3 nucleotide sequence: TGTGCCATCAGTGAGTCGGGGGCGGGGGAATCCTACGAGCAGTACTTC.

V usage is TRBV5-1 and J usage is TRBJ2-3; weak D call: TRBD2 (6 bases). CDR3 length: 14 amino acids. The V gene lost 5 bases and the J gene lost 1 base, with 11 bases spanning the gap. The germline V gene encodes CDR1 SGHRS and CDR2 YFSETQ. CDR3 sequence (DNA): TGCGCCAGCAGGACTAGTCTAGGCACAGATACGCAGTATTTT. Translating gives CASRTSLGTDTQYF.

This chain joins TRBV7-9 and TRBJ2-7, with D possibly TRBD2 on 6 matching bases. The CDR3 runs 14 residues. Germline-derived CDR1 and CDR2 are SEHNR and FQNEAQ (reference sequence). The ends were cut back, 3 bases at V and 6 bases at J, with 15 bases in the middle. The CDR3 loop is CASSLSGLTGEQYF. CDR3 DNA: TGTGCCAGCAGCTTGAGCGGGTTAACTGGCGAGCAGTACTTC.

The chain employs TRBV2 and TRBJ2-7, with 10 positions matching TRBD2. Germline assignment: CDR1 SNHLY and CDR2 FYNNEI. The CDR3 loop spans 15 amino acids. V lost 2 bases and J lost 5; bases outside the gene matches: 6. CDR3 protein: CASSEYRLAGDEQYF. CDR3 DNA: TGTGCCAGCAGTGAATACCGGCTAGCGGGAGACGAGCAGTACTTC.

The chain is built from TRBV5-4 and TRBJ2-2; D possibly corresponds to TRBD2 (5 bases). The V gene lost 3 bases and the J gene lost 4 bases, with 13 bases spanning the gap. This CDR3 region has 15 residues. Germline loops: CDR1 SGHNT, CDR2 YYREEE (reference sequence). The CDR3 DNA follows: TGTGCCAGCAGCTCCGGGGTTTTAGCCACCGGGGAGCTGTTTTTT. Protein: CASSSGVLATGELFF. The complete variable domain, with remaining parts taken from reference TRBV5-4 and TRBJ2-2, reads ETGVTQSPTHLIKTRGQQVTLRCSSQSGHNTVSWYQQALGQGPQFIFQYYREEENGRGNFPPRFSGLQFPNYSSELNVNALELDDSALYLCASSSGVLATGELFFGEGSRLTVL.

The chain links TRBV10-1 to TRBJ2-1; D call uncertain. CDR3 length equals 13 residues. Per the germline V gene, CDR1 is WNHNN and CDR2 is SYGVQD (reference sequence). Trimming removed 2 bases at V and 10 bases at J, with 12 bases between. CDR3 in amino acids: CASSEVFGGEQFF. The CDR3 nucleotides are TGCGCCAGCAGTGAGGTGTTTGGCGGCGAGCAGTTCTTC.

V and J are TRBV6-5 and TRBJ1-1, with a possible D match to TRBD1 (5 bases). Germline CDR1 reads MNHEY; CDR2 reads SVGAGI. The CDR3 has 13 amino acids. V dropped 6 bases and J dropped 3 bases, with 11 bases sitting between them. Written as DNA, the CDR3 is TGTGCCAGCAGCTACCAGGGATACACTGAAGCTTTCTTT. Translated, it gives CASSYQGYTEAFF.

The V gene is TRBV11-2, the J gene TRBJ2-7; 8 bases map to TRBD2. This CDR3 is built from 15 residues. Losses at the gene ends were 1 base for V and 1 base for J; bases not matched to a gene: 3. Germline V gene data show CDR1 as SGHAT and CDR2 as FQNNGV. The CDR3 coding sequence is TGTGCCAGCAGCTTAGTAGCTAGCGGGTCCTACGAGCAGTACTTC. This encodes CASSLVASGSYEQYF.

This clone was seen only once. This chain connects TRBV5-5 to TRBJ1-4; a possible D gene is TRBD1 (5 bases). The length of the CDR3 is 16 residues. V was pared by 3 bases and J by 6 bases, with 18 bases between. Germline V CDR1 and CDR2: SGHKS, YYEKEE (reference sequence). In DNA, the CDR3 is TGTGCCAGCAGCTCCCGTCAGACAGACCCAGATGAAAAACTGTTTTTT. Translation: CASSSRQTDPDEKLFF.

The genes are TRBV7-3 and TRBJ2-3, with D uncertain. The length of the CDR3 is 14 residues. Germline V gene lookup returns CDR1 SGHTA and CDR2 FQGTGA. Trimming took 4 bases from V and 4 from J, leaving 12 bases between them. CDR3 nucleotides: TGTGCCAGCAGCTCTTCTATGTTCCCAGATACGCAGTATTTT. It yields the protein CASSSSMFPDTQYF.

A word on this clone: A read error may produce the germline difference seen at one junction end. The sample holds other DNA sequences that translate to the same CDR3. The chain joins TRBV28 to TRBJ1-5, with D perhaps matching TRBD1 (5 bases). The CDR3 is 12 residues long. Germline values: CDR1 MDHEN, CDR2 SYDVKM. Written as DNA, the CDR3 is TGCGCCAGCAGTCCCGCAGGGCAGCCCCAGCATTTT. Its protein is CASSPAGQPQHF.

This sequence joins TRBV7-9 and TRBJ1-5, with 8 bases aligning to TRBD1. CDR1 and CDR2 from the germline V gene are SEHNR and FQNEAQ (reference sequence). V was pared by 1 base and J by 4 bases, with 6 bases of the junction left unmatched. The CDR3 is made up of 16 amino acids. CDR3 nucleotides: TGTGCCAGCAGCTTAGATCTAGGACAGGGTAATCAGCCCCAGCATTTT. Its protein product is CASSLDLGQGNQPQHF.

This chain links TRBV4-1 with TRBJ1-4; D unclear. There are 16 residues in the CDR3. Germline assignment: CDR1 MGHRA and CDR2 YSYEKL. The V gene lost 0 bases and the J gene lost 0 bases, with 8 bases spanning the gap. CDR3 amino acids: CASSQDRVATNEKLFF. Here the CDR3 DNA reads TGCGCCAGCAGCCAAGATCGAGTTGCAACTAATGAAAAACTGTTTTTT.

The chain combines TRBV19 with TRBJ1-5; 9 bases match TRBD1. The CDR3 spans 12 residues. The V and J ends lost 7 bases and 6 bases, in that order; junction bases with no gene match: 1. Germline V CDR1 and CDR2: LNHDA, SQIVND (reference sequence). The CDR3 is CASTQGAQPQHF. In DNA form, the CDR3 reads TGTGCCAGTACACAGGGGGCTCAGCCCCAGCATTTT.